Following are 19 T cell receptor beta chains from one sample sequenced in a study of CD8+ T cells in alopecia areata. Once RNA had been extracted, it was reverse transcribed into cDNA to act as the sequencing template. Generated by immunoSEQ multiplex PCR, the TCRdb table keeps only in-frame clones and is missing some. The sample contains about 190,000 clones, around 65% of which appear only once. Treatment indicated: oral pan-JAK inhibitor, 5-10 mg twice daily. This material consisted of CD4+ T cells sorted from blood, taken at week 4, from a patient treated with tofacitinib. These receptors originate from a human donor with alopecia areata.

V gene TRBV15 combines with J gene TRBJ2-7; 11 nucleotides align to TRBD2. This CDR3 region has 16 residues. Germline V gives CDR1 LNHNV, CDR2 YYDKDF (reference sequence). The V gene end was trimmed by 1 base and the J gene end by 2 bases; junction bases not matched to a gene: 4. CDR3 DNA: TGTGCCACCAGCAGAGGACTAGCGGGGACAACCTACGAGCAGTACTTC. Translating gives CATSRGLAGTTYEQYF.

Only a few counts were recorded for this clone. The V and J genes are TRBV2 and TRBJ1-1; the D gene is possibly TRBD1 (6 bases). Germline-derived CDR1 and CDR2 are SNHLY and FYNNEI. CDR3 size: 12 residues. Trimming cost V 4 bases and J 13 bases, with 16 bases left between them. CDR3 nucleotide sequence: TGTGCCAGCAGTGGTACAGGGACTAGGGGTTTCTTT. Encoded protein: CASSGTGTRGFF.

This clone has a handful of counts. The CDR3 spells CSAQLTGSGNQPQHF. The CDR3 DNA reads as TGCAGCGCCCAATTGACAGGGAGCGGCAATCAGCCCCAGCATTTT. The genes are TRBV29-1 and TRBJ1-5; TRBD1 agrees at 7 bases. Germline CDR1 reads SQVTM; CDR2 reads ANQGSEA. CDR3 length: 15 residues. After removal of 7 bases from V and 2 bases from J, the junction contained 11 bases not matched to a gene.

The chain couples TRBV5-4 to TRBJ2-5; D is possibly TRBD1 (6 bases). CDR3 length: 14 residues. Between the trimmed V and J ends, which lost 7 bases and 4 bases, there was a span of 17 bases. The germline V gene has CDR1 SGHNT and CDR2 YYREEE (reference sequence). The CDR3 reads CASRPDSLAETQYF. The CDR3, as DNA: TGTGCCAGCCGGCCGGACAGCCTGGCAGAGACCCAGTACTTC.

The chain joins TRBV20-1 to TRBJ2-3, with D unclear. The CDR3 spans 9 residues. Germline V gene data show CDR1 as DFQATT and CDR2 as SNEGSKA (reference sequence). V gave up 8 bases and J gave up 7 bases, with 7 bases separating them. The CDR3 loop is CSFRNTQYF. The CDR3 coding sequence is TGCAGTTTTCGGAATACGCAGTATTTT.

V usage is TRBV7-9 and J usage is TRBJ1-1; D gene unclear. CDR3 size: 14 residues. Germline V gives CDR1 SEHNR, CDR2 FQNEAQ (reference sequence). Trimming pared 6 bases from V and 4 bases from J, leaving 15 bases between. CDR3 nucleotide sequence: TGTGCCAGCAGTCCGATCAGTTGGGGCACTGAAGCTTTCTTT. Amino acids: CASSPISWGTEAFF.

V is TRBV20-1 and J is TRBJ2-7; D is undetermined. Germline loops: CDR1 DFQATT, CDR2 SNEGSKA (reference sequence). This CDR3 comprises 11 residues. Trimming pared 6 bases from V and 5 bases from J, leaving 11 bases between. DNA for the CDR3: TGCAGTGCCGGGTACGGAGACGAGCAGTACTTC. It specifies CSAGYGDEQYF.

This sequence joins TRBV4-1 and TRBJ2-7, with 8 positions matching TRBD1. The CDR3 contains 14 residues. Trimming cost V 4 bases and J 5 bases; bases outside gene matches: 7. Looked up from germline, CDR1 is MGHRA and CDR2 is YSYEKL. Here the CDR3 DNA reads TGCGCCAGCAGCCCATCGACAGGGGCAGACGAGCAGTACTTC. It codes for CASSPSTGADEQYF.

The chain has TRBV7-2 and TRBJ1-2; 7 bases match TRBD1. The length of the CDR3 is 15 residues. The junction had 5 bases not matched to a gene; V was cut back by 2 bases and J by 2 bases. Looked up from germline, CDR1 is SGHTA and CDR2 is FQGNSA. Written as DNA, the CDR3 is TGTGCCAGCAGCTTACAGGACAGGTCGAACTATGGCTACACCTTC. This codes for CASSLQDRSNYGYTF.

The chain joins TRBV7-2 to TRBJ2-5; 8 positions agree with TRBD2. The CDR3 contains 16 residues. J gave up 1 base and V 5 bases, and 9 bases lay outside the gene matches. Per germline, CDR1 SGHTA and CDR2 FQGNSA. DNA for the CDR3: TGTGCCAGCAGCCCCTACAGCGGGGGCCCCCAAGAGACCCAGTACTTC. Protein product: CASSPYSGGPQETQYF.

The chain couples TRBV27 to TRBJ1-2; a weak D match, TRBD1 (5 bases). This CDR3 contains 16 residues. Looked up from germline, CDR1 is MNHEY and CDR2 is SMNVEV (reference sequence). V lost 5 bases to trimming and J lost 1 base, with 17 bases between them. The CDR3, as DNA: TGTGCCAGCAGTCCGGGGACGGAACGAGTTAACTATGGCTACACCTTC. Translation gives CASSPGTERVNYGYTF.

The CDR3: CASSLGTGRYNEKLFF. Here the CDR3 DNA reads TGTGCCAGCAGTCTTGGGACCGGGCGATATAATGAAAAACTGTTTTTT. The J gene is TRBJ1-4, the V gene TRBV25-1, with a possible D match to TRBD1 (5 bases). The CDR3 consists of 16 residues. Trimming removed 5 bases from V and 4 bases from J, with 17 bases in between. Germline CDR1 is MGHDK and CDR2 is SYGVNS.

The genes are TRBV30 and TRBJ1-6; D uncertain. Per the germline V gene, CDR1 is GTSNPN and CDR2 is SVGIG (reference sequence). Between the trimmed V and J ends, which lost 2 bases and 0 bases, there was a span of 11 bases. The CDR3 length is 16 residues. CDR3 coding DNA: TGTGCCTGGAGTTTTGGGCAGAGCTCCTATAATTCACCCCTCCACTTT. Amino acid sequence: CAWSFGQSSYNSPLHF.

The genes are TRBV29-1 and TRBJ1-5; D not certain. This CDR3 has 12 amino acids. The V and J ends lost 4 bases and 5 bases respectively, with 9 bases between them. CDR1 and CDR2 (germline): SQVTM, ANQGSEA. The CDR3 reads CSVAHSDQPQHF. CDR3 coding DNA: TGCAGCGTTGCTCACAGCGATCAGCCCCAGCATTTT.

The chain has TRBV2 and TRBJ2-5, with D perhaps TRBD1 or TRBD2 (5 bases each). Germline lookup yields CDR1 SNHLY and CDR2 FYNNEI. The V and J ends lost 7 bases and 1 base respectively, with 13 bases between them. The CDR3 loop spans 14 amino acids. Here the CDR3 reads CASMGTRPQETQYF. In DNA, the CDR3 is TGTGCCAGCATGGGGACCCGCCCCCAAGAGACCCAGTACTTC.

The chain couples TRBV29-1 to TRBJ2-7, with TRBD1 matching 9 bases. The junction had 11 bases not matched to a gene; V was cut back by 4 bases and J by 7 bases. Germline loops: CDR1 SQVTM, CDR2 ANQGSEA. The CDR3 contains 14 residues. CDR3 loop: CSVGPTGGPGEQYF. Here the CDR3 DNA reads TGCAGCGTTGGCCCGACAGGGGGGCCGGGGGAGCAGTACTTC.

This chain links TRBV19 with TRBJ1-5; no clear D gene. From germline, CDR1 is LNHDA and CDR2 SQIVND (reference sequence). Trimming pared 2 bases from V and 0 bases from J, leaving 8 bases between. The CDR3 is 15 amino acids. The DNA for the CDR3 is TGTGCCAGTAGTATACAGGCTTATAGCAATCAGCCCCAGCATTTT. Translation: CASSIQAYSNQPQHF.

The chain combines TRBV7-9 with TRBJ2-1, with 9 bases that match TRBD1. V was clipped by 10 bases and J by 7 bases; unmatched bases: 11. Per germline, CDR1 SEHNR and CDR2 FQNEAQ (reference sequence). The CDR3 length is 14 residues. CDR3 in DNA: TGTGCCAAAACCCCGACAGGGGGTGGGAATGAGCAGTTCTTC. It is translated as CAKTPTGGGNEQFF. The full variable domain, with the rest looked up from reference TRBV7-9 and TRBJ2-1, is DTGVSQNPRHKITKRGQNVTFRCDPISEHNRLYWYRQTLGQGPEFLTYFQNEAQLEKSRLLSDRFSAERPKGSFSTLEIQRTEQGDSAMYLCAKTPTGGGNEQFFGPGTRLTVL.

Comments on this clone: Additional DNA sequences in this sample encode the identical CDR3. This chain uses TRBV29-1 with TRBJ1-2; 7 bases match TRBD1. The CDR3 covers 13 residues. Germline trimming cut 3 bases from V and 2 bases from J; bases unmatched to any gene: 3. Germline loops: CDR1 SQVTM, CDR2 ANQGSEA. The CDR3 nucleotides are TGCAGCGTTGATACAGGGGCCAACTATGGCTACACCTTC. It codes for CSVDTGANYGYTF.